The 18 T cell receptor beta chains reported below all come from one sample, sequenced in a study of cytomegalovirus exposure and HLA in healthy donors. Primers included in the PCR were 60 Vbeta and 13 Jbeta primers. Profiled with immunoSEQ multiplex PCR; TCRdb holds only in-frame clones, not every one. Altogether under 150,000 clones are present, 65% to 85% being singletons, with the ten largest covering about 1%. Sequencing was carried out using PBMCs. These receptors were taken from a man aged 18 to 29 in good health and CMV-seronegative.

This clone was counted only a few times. The CDR3 here is CASSLGDPSGAFF. CDR3 in DNA: TGCGCCAGCAGCTTGGGCGATCCTAGTGGGGCTTTCTTT. The gene calls are TRBV5-1 and TRBJ1-1; D uncertain. V was pared by 0 bases and J by 11 bases, with 14 bases between. The germline V gene has CDR1 SGHRS and CDR2 YFSETQ. This CDR3 has 13 residues.

The DNA of the CDR3 is TGTGCCTGGAGTGTGTTAGGGACAGTCTCTGGAAACACCATATATTTT. Amino acid sequence: CAWSVLGTVSGNTIYF. The chain employs TRBV30 and TRBJ1-3; 7 bases map to TRBD1. The V gene's germline CDR1 is GTSNPN and CDR2 SVGIG (reference sequence). The CDR3 is 16 residues long. V lost 0 bases to trimming and J lost 0 bases; unmatched junction nucleotides: 5.

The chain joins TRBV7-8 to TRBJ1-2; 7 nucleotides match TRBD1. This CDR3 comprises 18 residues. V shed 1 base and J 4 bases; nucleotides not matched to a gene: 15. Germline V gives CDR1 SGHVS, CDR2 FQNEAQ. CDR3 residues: CASSLGRGRGPRTYGYTF. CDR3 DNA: TGTGCCAGCAGCTTAGGGAGGGGTAGGGGGCCTAGAACCTATGGCTACACCTTC.

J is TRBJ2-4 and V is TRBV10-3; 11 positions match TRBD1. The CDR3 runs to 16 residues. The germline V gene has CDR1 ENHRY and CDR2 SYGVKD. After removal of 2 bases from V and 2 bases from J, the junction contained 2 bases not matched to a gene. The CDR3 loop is CAISEGQGATKNIQYF. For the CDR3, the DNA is TGTGCCATCAGTGAGGGACAGGGGGCGACCAAAAACATTCAGTACTTC.

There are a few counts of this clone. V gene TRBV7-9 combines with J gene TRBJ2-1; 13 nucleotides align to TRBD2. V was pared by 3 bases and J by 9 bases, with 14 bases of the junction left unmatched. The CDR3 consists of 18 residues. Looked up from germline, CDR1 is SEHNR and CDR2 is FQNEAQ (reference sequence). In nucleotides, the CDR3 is TGTGCCAGCAGCTTTCGTGCCGGGACTAGCGGGGTCCGGGGTGAGCAGTTCTTC. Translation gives CASSFRAGTSGVRGEQFF.

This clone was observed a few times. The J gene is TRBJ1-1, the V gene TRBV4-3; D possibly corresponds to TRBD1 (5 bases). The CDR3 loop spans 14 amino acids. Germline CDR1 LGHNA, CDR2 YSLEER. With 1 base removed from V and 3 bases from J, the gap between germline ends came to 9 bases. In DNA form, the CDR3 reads TGCGCCAGCAGCCAAGTAACAGGCTACACTGAAGCTTTCTTT. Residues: CASSQVTGYTEAFF.

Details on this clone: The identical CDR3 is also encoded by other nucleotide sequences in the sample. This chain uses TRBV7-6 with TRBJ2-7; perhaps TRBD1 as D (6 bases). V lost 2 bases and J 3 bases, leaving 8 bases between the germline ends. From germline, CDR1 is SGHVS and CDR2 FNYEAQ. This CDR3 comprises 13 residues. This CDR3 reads CASSLLDSYEQYF. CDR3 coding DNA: TGTGCCAGCAGCTTACTGGACAGCTACGAGCAGTACTTC.

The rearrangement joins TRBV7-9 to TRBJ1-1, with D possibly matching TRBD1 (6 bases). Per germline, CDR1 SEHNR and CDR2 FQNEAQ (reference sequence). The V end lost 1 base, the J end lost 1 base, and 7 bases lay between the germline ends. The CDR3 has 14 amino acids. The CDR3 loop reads CASSLGGGNTEAFF. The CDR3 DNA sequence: TGTGCCAGCAGCTTAGGAGGGGGGAACACTGAAGCTTTCTTT.

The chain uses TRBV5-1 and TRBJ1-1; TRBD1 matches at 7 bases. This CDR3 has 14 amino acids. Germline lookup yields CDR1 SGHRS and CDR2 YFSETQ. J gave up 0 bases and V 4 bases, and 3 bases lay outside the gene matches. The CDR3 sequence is CASSQGDMNTEAFF. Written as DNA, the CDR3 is TGCGCCAGCAGCCAGGGGGACATGAACACTGAAGCTTTCTTT.

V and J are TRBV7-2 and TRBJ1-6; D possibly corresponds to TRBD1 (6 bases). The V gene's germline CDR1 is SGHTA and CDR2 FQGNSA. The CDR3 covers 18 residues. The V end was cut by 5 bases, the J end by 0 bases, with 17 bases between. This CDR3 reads CASSRRGGRSSYNSPLHF. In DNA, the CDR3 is TGTGCCAGCAGCCGCCGGGGGGGGCGGAGCTCCTATAATTCACCCCTCCACTTT. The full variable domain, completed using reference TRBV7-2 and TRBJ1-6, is GAGVSQSPSNKVTEKGKDVELRCDPISGHTALYWYRQSLGQGLEFLIYFQGNSAPDKSGLPSDRFSAERTGGSVSTLTIQRTQQEDSAVYLCASSRRGGRSSYNSPLHFGNGTRLTVT.

DNA of the CDR3: TGTGCCAGTAGTCATTGGGACAGATCGAACACTGAAGCTTTCTTT. This gives the protein CASSHWDRSNTEAFF. The rearrangement uses TRBV19 and TRBJ1-1, with 7 bases that match TRBD1. Germline CDR1 reads LNHDA; CDR2 reads SQIVND (reference sequence). CDR3 length: 15 amino acids. Losses at the gene ends were 5 bases for V and 1 base for J; bases not matched to a gene: 7.

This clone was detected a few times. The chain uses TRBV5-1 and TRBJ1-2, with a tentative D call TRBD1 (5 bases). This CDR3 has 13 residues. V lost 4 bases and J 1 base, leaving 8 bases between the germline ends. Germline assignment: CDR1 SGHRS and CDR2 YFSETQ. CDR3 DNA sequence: TGCGCCAGCAGCAAGGACAATAACTATGGCTACACCTTC. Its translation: CASSKDNNYGYTF. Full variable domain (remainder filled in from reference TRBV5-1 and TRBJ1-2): KAGVTQTPRYLIKTRGQQVTLSCSPISGHRSVSWYQQTPGQGLQFLFEYFSETQRNKGNFPGRFSGRQFSNSRSEMNVSTLELGDSALYLCASSKDNNYGYTFGSGTRLTVV.

CDR3 loop: CASTSGTTYGYTF. In DNA, the CDR3 is TGTGCCAGTACCTCCGGGACAACCTATGGCTACACCTTC. The chain couples TRBV19 to TRBJ1-2; a weak D match, TRBD1 (6 bases). Trimming pared 7 bases from V and 4 bases from J, leaving 13 bases between. From germline, CDR1 is LNHDA and CDR2 SQIVND (reference sequence). This CDR3 has 13 amino acids.

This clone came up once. The CDR3: CSVRVRETQYF. The DNA for the CDR3 is TGCAGCGTCCGGGTACGAGAGACCCAGTACTTC. The J gene is TRBJ2-5, the V gene TRBV29-1; D is undetermined. Germline V gene lookup returns CDR1 SQVTM and CDR2 ANQGSEA. The length of the CDR3 is 11 residues. Trimming cost V 6 bases and J 4 bases, with 9 bases left between them.

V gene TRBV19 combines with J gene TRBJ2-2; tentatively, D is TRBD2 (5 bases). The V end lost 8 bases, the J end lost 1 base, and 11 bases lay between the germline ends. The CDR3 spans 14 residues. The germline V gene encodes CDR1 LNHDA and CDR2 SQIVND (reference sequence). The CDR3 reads CASQAEKNTGELFF. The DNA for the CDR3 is TGTGCCAGTCAAGCGGAGAAGAACACCGGGGAGCTGTTTTTT.

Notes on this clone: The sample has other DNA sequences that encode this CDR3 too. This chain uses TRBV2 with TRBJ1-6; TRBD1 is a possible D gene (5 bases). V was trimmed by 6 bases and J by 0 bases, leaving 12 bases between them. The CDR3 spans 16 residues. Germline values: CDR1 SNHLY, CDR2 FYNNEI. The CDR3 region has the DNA TGTGCCAGCAGGGGGGACTGGAGCTCCTATAATTCACCCCTCCACTTT. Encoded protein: CASRGDWSSYNSPLHF.

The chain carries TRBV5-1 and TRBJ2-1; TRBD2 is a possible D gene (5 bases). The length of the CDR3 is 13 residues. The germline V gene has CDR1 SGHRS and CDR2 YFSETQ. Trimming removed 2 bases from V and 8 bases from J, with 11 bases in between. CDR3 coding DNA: TGCGCCAGCAGCTTACTAGTACGTGATGAGCAGTTCTTC. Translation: CASSLLVRDEQFF.

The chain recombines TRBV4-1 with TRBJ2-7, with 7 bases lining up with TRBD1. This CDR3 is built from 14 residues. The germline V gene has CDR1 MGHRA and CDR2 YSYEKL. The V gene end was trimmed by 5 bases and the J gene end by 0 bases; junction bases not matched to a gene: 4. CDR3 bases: TGCGCCAGCAGCGGACAGGTTTTCTCCTACGAGCAGTACTTC. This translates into CASSGQVFSYEQYF.